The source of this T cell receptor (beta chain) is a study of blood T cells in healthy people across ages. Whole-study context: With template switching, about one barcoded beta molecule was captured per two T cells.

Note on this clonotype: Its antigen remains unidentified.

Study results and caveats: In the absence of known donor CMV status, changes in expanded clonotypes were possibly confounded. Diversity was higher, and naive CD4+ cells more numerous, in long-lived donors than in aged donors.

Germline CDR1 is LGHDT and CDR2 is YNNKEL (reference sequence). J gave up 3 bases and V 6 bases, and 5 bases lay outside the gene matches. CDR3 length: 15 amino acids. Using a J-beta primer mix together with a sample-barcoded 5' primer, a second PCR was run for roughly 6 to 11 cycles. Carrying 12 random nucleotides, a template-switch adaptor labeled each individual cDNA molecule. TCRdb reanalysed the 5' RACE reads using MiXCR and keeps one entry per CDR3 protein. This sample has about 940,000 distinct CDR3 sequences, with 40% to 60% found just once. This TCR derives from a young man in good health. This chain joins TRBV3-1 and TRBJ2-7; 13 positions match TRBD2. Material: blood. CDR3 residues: CASRRGTSGDYEQYF. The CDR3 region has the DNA TGTGCCAGCAGGCGAGGGACTAGCGGGGACTACGAGCAGTACTTC.